The next 14 T cell receptor beta chains were all read from a single sample in a study of shared clonotypes between healthy human individuals. Sequencing used immunoSEQ multiplex PCR; TCRdb keeps in-frame clones, though not all of them. The sample has approximately 2.5 million clones; roughly 93% are singletons. Material for sequencing was naive CD4+ T cells from PBMCs. Stated subset: CD45RA+ positively selected. The source is a man aged 18 to 29 in good health. Some clones in this sample may be carry-over from other donors' samples.

On this clone: This same CDR3 is encoded by further DNA sequences in the sample. This chain links TRBV5-1 with TRBJ2-7, with TRBD1 identical over 8 bases. The V segment lost 4 bases and the J segment 0 bases; nucleotides outside the gene matches: 3. The CDR3 spans 14 residues. The germline V gene has CDR1 SGHRS and CDR2 YFSETQ. Here the CDR3 DNA reads TGCGCCAGCAGCCGTACAGGGGGCTCCTACGAGCAGTACTTC. Translated: CASSRTGGSYEQYF.

This rearrangement joins TRBV10-2 to TRBJ2-3; D is unclear. The CDR3 is 14 amino acids. Germline V gene lookup returns CDR1 WSHSY and CDR2 SAAADI. Trimming left V 5 bases short and J 6 bases short, with 15 bases between. The CDR3 DNA reads TGCGCCAGCAGTTCTGACCCTACTAAGGATACGCAGTATTTT. It specifies CASSSDPTKDTQYF.

This rearrangement joins TRBV5-1 to TRBJ1-4, with a weak D call TRBD1 (6 bases). The CDR3 length is 15 residues. The germline V gene encodes CDR1 SGHRS and CDR2 YFSETQ. Trimming took 3 bases from V and 0 from J, leaving 9 bases between them. Here the CDR3 reads CASSYTGTTNEKLFF. The DNA for the CDR3 is TGCGCCAGCAGCTACACAGGGACAACTAATGAAAAACTGTTTTTT. The full variable domain, in which reference TRBV5-1 and TRBJ1-4 provide the parts outside the CDR3, is KAGVTQTPRYLIKTRGQQVTLSCSPISGHRSVSWYQQTPGQGLQFLFEYFSETQRNKGNFPGRFSGRQFSNSRSEMNVSTLELGDSALYLCASSYTGTTNEKLFFGSGTQLSVL.

V is TRBV2 and J is TRBJ1-6, with no clear D. Deletions cut 2 bases from V and 8 bases from J, with 16 bases between. The V gene's germline CDR1 is SNHLY and CDR2 FYNNEI. The CDR3 length is 16 residues. CDR3 DNA: TGTGCCAGCAGTGAATCGTTAAGTTTTGGGTATTCACCCCTCCACTTT. Amino acids: CASSESLSFGYSPLHF. Full variable domain (outside the CDR3, taken from reference TRBV2 and TRBJ1-6): EPEVTQTPSHQVTQMGQEVILRCVPISNHLYFYWYRQILGQKVEFLVSFYNNEISEKSEIFDDQFSVERPDGSNFTLKIRSTKLEDSAMYFCASSESLSFGYSPLHFGNGTRLTVT.

The CDR3 nucleotides are TGTGCCAGCAGCTTAGCGACTAGCGGGGCCACTTACAATGAGCAGTTCTTC. Translated: CASSLATSGATYNEQFF. The chain employs TRBV7-9 and TRBJ2-1; 11 bases line up with TRBD2. This CDR3 comprises 17 residues. CDR1 and CDR2 (germline): SEHNR, FQNEAQ (reference sequence). The J segment lost 4 bases and the V segment lost 0 bases, leaving 5 bases of the junction unmatched.

The CDR3 DNA reads TGTGCCAGCAGCCCCCTGGGGATAGGAGCCGGGGAGCTGTTTTTT. This encodes CASSPLGIGAGELFF. The V and J genes are TRBV6-5 and TRBJ2-2; D is unclear. With 6 bases removed from V and 6 bases from J, the gap between germline ends came to 17 bases. The CDR3 extends over 15 amino acids. CDR1 is MNHEY and CDR2 is SVGAGI in the germline V gene.

V is TRBV6-5 and J is TRBJ2-1; D unresolved. Trimming cost V 6 bases and J 4 bases, with 10 bases left between them. The CDR3 consists of 13 residues. The germline CDR1 and CDR2 sequences are MNHEY and SVGAGI. CDR3 DNA: TGTGCCAGCAGCTCCCGTTTGTACAATGAGCAGTTCTTC. As protein: CASSSRLYNEQFF.

The CDR3 DNA sequence: TGTGCCAGCAGCGTATCCACGAGGGGGGAGACCCAGTACTTC. This codes for CASSVSTRGETQYF. The chain carries TRBV9 and TRBJ2-5; tentative D call: TRBD1 (6 bases). From germline, CDR1 is SGDLS and CDR2 YYNGEE. The CDR3 is made up of 14 amino acids. Trimming left V 1 base short and J 5 bases short, with 12 bases between.

The chain joins TRBV25-1 to TRBJ2-1, with D maybe TRBD1 (6 bases). Per germline, CDR1 MGHDK and CDR2 SYGVNS. The CDR3 sequence is 15 residues long. V gave up 4 bases and J gave up 2 bases, with 12 bases separating them. CDR3 protein: CASSGRDNTYNEQFF. DNA for the CDR3: TGTGCCAGCAGTGGACGGGACAATACCTACAATGAGCAGTTCTTC.

On this clone itself: This specimen includes other DNA sequences encoding the same CDR3. The V gene is TRBV5-4, the J gene TRBJ1-4; TRBD1 might be the D (6 bases). The CDR3 contains 16 residues. Trimming removed 4 bases from V and 0 bases from J, with 13 bases in between. CDR1 is SGHNT and CDR2 is YYREEE in the germline V gene (reference sequence). CDR3 coding DNA: TGTGCCAGCAGCCGGAGGGGGGGGGCAACTAATGAAAAACTGTTTTTT. Its translation is CASSRRGGATNEKLFF. The whole variable domain, remainder taken from reference TRBV5-4 and TRBJ1-4, is ETGVTQSPTHLIKTRGQQVTLRCSSQSGHNTVSWYQQALGQGPQFIFQYYREEENGRGNFPPRFSGLQFPNYSSELNVNALELDDSALYLCASSRRGGATNEKLFFGSGTQLSVL.

On this clone itself: The germline gene is not matched at one end of the junction; a read error may be the cause. The V call is TRBV30, the J call TRBJ1-3; a weak D match, TRBD1 (5 bases). Germline CDR1 and CDR2: GTSNPN and SVGIG (reference sequence). The CDR3 totals 13 residues. Here the CDR3 DNA reads TGTGCCTGGAGGGATGTGCCCGGGACTCGGGGGGGATTT. Amino acid sequence: CAWRDVPGTRGGF.

This clone was detected only once. The J gene is TRBJ2-7, the V gene TRBV6-1, with 7 bases aligning to TRBD2. Germline loops: CDR1 MNHNS, CDR2 SASEGT. The length of the CDR3 is 12 residues. V shed 6 bases and J 6 bases; nucleotides not matched to a gene: 5. The CDR3 loop reads CASSSRLAEQYF. The CDR3 region has the DNA TGTGCCAGCAGCTCAAGACTAGCCGAGCAGTACTTC.

Concerning this clone itself: This sample includes further DNA sequences coding for the same CDR3. The chain links TRBV2 to TRBJ1-2; D may be TRBD1 (5 bases). Germline V CDR1 and CDR2: SNHLY, FYNNEI. Trimming took off 7 bases at V and 4 bases at J, with 13 bases between the two ends. CDR3 length: 13 residues. CDR3: CASNRDGLYGYTF. The CDR3 DNA sequence: TGTGCCAGCAACCGGGACGGACTCTATGGCTACACCTTC.

This clone was found once. The chain combines TRBV6-1 with TRBJ1-5; TRBD1 agrees at 8 bases. The CDR3 length is 15 residues. V gave up 2 bases and J gave up 6 bases; unmatched junction bases: 6. Per the germline V gene, CDR1 is MNHNS and CDR2 is SASEGT. CDR3 bases: TGTGCCAGCAGTGAAACCGGGACAGGTGGTCAGCCCCAGCATTTT. It yields the protein CASSETGTGGQPQHF.